Listed below are T cell receptor beta chains from one sample, sequenced in a study of beta chain features in type 1 diabetes. Assay used: immunoSEQ multiplex PCR; TCRdb lists only in-frame clones, some missing. Of around 330,000 clones listed, approximately 10% were seen once; the top ten hold more than 0.015%. Sequenced material: naive CD4+ T cells from blood. These receptor sequences come from a woman aged 25 to 39 in good health. Each CDR3 is given with its conserved first and last residue. Fields, in order: V gene, J gene, D gene, clone size, CDR3 DNA, CDR3 protein. A D gene is named only where the DNA matches it firmly. Expanded clones get a size class; other rows say once, few or many, or leave the size out.

V: TRBV30; J: TRBJ2-1; D: NA; size: few; DNA: TGTGCCTGGGGGCCCCCTTCAGGGGCCCGTGGCTATGAGCAGTTCTTC; CDR3: CAWGPPSGARGYEQFF
V: TRBV9; J: TRBJ2-1; D: TRBD2; size: few; DNA: TGTGCCAGCAGCCCACCGGGACTAGCGGGACCCGAGCAGTTCTTC; CDR3: CASSPPGLAGPEQFF
V: TRBV5-1; J: TRBJ1-1; D: TRBD1; size: NA; DNA: TGCGCCAGCAGCTTGGAGGCCAGGGGGCGAGCCGGGCCTTTCTTT; CDR3: CASSLEARGRAGPFF
V: TRBV28; J: TRBJ2-5; D: NA; size: few; DNA: TGTGCCAGCAGCGGTGGGGGGGACACCCAAGAGACCCAGTACTTC; CDR3: CASSGGGDTQETQYF
V: TRBV15; J: TRBJ1-1; D: NA; size: few; DNA: TGTGCCACCAGCAGAGATGACGGGGCTGAAGCTTTCTTT; CDR3: CATSRDDGAEAFF
V: TRBV6-6; J: TRBJ2-5; D: NA; size: few; DNA: TGTGCCAGTGCTGCCGGTGAGACCCAGTACTTC; CDR3: CASAAGETQYF
V: TRBV15; J: TRBJ2-3; D: TRBD2; size: NA; DNA: TGTGCCACCAAACCTGCGGCGGGAGTAAGGGCTAGCACAGATACGCAGTATTTT; CDR3: CATKPAAGVRASTDTQYF
V: TRBV5-1; J: TRBJ2-7; D: NA; size: few; DNA: TGCGCCAGCACTCTGGGGGGAGCTAGGACTCCCGGATCCTACGAGCAGTACTTC; CDR3: CASTLGGARTPGSYEQYF
V: TRBV7-8; J: TRBJ2-1; D: TRBD2; size: few; DNA: TGTGCCAGCAGCTCCGAGACTAGCGTCTCCTACAATGAGCAGTTCTTC; CDR3: CASSSETSVSYNEQFF
V: TRBV11-3; J: TRBJ2-5; D: TRBD1; size: NA; DNA: TGTGCCAGCAGCTCACGGACAGGGACACAAGAGACCCAGTACTTC; CDR3: CASSSRTGTQETQYF
V: TRBV15; J: TRBJ2-1; D: NA; size: NA; DNA: TGTGCCACCAGCAGAGACCCCCTAAGCTCCTACAATGAGCAGTTCTTC; CDR3: CATSRDPLSSYNEQFF
V: TRBV6-5; J: TRBJ2-1; D: TRBD2; size: few; DNA: TGTGCCAGCAGTTACTCGATCACTAGCGGGAGGAATGAGCAGTTCTTC; CDR3: CASSYSITSGRNEQFF
V: TRBV2; J: TRBJ2-3; D: NA; size: NA; DNA: TGTGCCAGCAGTGAAGAGTGGCGGGCAGATACGCAGTATTTT; CDR3: CASSEEWRADTQYF
V: TRBV5-1; J: TRBJ1-2; D: TRBD1; size: few; DNA: TGCGCCAGCAGCCTATCGGACAGGAACTATGGCTACACCTTC; CDR3: CASSLSDRNYGYTF
V: TRBV7-2; J: TRBJ2-3; D: NA; size: NA; DNA: TGTGCCAGCAGCCGTTATACACAACCCACAGATACGCAGTATTTT; CDR3: CASSRYTQPTDTQYF
V: TRBV9; J: TRBJ2-5; D: NA; size: few; DNA: TGTGCCAGCAGCGTAGCATTCGGGGGTGAGACCCAGTACTTC; CDR3: CASSVAFGGETQYF